This entry is about one T cell receptor (beta chain). Sequence at one end of the junction differs from germline and may be a read error. TCR beta rearrangements were amplified from peripheral blood genomic DNA. A mixed TRB-A/B primer pool amplified rearranged TRB by multiplex touch-down PCR. A single record per CDR3 protein comes from TCRdb applying MiXCR to the multiplex PCR reads. The repertoire holds roughly 1,800 distinct CDR3 sequences, approximately 20% seen once, with around 28% in the top ten. This record belongs to a study of T cell repertoires in aging, cancer and after chemotherapy. Germline lookup yields CDR1 PRHDT and CDR2 FYEKMQ (reference sequence). The CDR3 is 16 amino acids.

The sequenced sample was blood. This TCR was recovered from a human donor with a blood cancer. V gene TRBV13 combines with J gene TRBJ2-1, with a weak D call TRBD2 (6 bases). CDR3: CASSMPSSDSYNKQFF. The CDR3, as DNA: TGTGCCAGCAGCATGCCTTCTAGCGACTCCTACAATAAGCAGTTCTTC.